This T cell receptor beta chain comes out of a study of shared T cell receptors in the human thymus. Repertoires were generated with immunoSEQ multiplex PCR, while TCRdb's copy carries only in-frame clones and drops some. The profile covers about 730,000 clones, with over 75% appearing a single time and around 0.0099% taken by the ten largest. The germline gives CDR1 SGHDT, CDR2 YYEEEE. Trimming stripped 1 base from V and 8 bases from J, with 19 bases between. The CDR3 has 16 residues. This same sample was also taken into another study, of human thymus T cells.

The gene calls are TRBV5-6 and TRBJ1-3, with D possibly being TRBD1 (6 bases). The TCR was taken from a girl less than two years old with a congenital heart defect. The sequenced sample consisted of thymocytes. CDR3 in amino acids: CASSLFGRGKADTIYF. DNA for the CDR3: TGTGCCAGCAGCTTGTTCGGCAGGGGAAAGGCGGACACCATATATTTT.